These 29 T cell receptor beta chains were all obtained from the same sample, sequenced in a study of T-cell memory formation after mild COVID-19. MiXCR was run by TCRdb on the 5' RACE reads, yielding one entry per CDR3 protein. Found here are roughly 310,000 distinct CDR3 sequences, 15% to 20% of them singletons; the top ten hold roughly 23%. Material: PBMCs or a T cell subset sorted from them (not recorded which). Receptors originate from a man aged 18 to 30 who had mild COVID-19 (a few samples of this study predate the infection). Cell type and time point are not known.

DNA of the CDR3: TGTGCCAGCAGTGTAGGATTCTCCTACAATGAGCAGTTCTTC. Amino acid sequence: CASSVGFSYNEQFF. The chain employs TRBV25-1 and TRBJ2-1; no firm D call. The CDR3 is 14 residues long. V was pared by 4 bases and J by 0 bases, with 7 bases between. Germline loops: CDR1 MGHDK, CDR2 SYGVNS.

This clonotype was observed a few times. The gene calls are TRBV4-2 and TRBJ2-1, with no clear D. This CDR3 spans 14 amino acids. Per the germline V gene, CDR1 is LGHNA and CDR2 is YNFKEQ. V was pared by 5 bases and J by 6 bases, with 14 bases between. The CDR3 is CASSTRPRANEQFF. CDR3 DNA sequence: TGTGCCAGCAGCACGAGACCCCGCGCCAATGAGCAGTTCTTC.

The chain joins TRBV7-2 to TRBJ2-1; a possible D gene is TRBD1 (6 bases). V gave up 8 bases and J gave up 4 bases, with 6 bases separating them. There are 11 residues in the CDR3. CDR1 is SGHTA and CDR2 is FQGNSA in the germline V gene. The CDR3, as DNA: TGTGCCAGCCAGGGGTACAATGAGCAGTTCTTC. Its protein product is CASQGYNEQFF.

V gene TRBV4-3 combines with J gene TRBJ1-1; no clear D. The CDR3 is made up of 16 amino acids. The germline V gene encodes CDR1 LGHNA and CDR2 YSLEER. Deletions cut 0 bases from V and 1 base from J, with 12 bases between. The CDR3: CASSQETPWKNTEAFF. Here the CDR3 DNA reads TGCGCCAGCAGCCAAGAGACACCCTGGAAGAACACTGAAGCTTTCTTT.

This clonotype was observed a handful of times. The CDR3 sequence is CASSPSRGPEQYF. DNA of the CDR3: TGTGCCAGCAGCCCGTCCAGGGGACCCGAGCAGTACTTC. This chain joins TRBV12-3 or TRBV12-4 and TRBJ2-7, with D possibly TRBD1 on 6 matching bases. V was pared by 6 bases and J by 6 bases, with 15 bases between. CDR3 size: 13 residues.

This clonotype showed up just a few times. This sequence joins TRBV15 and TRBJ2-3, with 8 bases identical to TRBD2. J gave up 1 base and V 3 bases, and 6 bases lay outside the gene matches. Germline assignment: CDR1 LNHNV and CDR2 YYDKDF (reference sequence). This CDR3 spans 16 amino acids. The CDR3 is CATSRGAGGGTDTQYF. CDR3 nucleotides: TGTGCCACCAGCAGGGGGGCGGGGGGAGGCACAGATACGCAGTATTTT.

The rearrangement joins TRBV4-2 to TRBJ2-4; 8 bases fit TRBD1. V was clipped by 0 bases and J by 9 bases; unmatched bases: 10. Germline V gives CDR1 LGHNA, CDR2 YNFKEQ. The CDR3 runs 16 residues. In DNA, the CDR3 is TGTGCCAGCAGCCAAGATACTATGGCAGGGGGCACCATTCAGTACTTC. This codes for CASSQDTMAGGTIQYF.

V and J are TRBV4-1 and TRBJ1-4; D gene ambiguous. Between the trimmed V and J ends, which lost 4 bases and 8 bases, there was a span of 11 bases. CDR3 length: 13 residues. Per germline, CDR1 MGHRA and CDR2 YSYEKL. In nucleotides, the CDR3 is TGCGCCAGCAGCCTTCCGGAGGGCGAAAAACTGTTTTTT. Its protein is CASSLPEGEKLFF.

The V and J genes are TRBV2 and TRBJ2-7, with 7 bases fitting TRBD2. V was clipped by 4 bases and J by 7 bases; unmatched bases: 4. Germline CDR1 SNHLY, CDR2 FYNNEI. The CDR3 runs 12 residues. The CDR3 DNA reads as TGTGCCAGCAGTGCGACAGCGGGGGAGCAGTACTTC. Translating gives CASSATAGEQYF.

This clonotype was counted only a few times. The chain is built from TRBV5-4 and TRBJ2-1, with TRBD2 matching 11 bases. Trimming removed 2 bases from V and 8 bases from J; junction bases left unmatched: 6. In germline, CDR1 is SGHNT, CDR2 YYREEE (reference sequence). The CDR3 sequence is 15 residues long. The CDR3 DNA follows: TGTGCCAGCAGCTTTAGCGGGGGGGCCATGGATGAGCAGTTCTTC. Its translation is CASSFSGGAMDEQFF.

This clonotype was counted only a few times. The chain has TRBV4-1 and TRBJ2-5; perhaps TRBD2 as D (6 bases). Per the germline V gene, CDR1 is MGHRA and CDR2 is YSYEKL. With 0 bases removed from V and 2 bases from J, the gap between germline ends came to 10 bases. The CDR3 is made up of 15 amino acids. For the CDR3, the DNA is TGCGCCAGCAGCCAAGATGTGACTAGACAAGAGACCCAGTACTTC. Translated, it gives CASSQDVTRQETQYF.

CDR3 amino acids: CAWSDWVTTEAFF. CDR3 nucleotide sequence: TGTGCCTGGAGTGACTGGGTGACCACTGAAGCTTTCTTT. This chain connects TRBV30 to TRBJ1-1; no clear D gene. The germline CDR1 and CDR2 sequences are GTSNPN and SVGIG (reference sequence). This CDR3 has 13 amino acids. The V end was cut by 1 base, the J end by 4 bases, with 10 bases between. The whole variable domain, remainder taken from reference TRBV30 and TRBJ1-1, is SQTIHQWPATLVQPVGSPLSLECTVEGTSNPNLYWYRQAAGRGLQLLFYSVGIGQISSEVPQNLSASRPQDRQFILSSKKLLLSDSGFYLCAWSDWVTTEAFFGQGTRLTVV.

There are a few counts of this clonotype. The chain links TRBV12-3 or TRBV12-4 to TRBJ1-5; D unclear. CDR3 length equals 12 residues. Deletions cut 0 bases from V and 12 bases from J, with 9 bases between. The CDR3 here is CASSLAPWGQHF. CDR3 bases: TGTGCCAGCAGTTTAGCCCCCTGGGGCCAGCATTTT.

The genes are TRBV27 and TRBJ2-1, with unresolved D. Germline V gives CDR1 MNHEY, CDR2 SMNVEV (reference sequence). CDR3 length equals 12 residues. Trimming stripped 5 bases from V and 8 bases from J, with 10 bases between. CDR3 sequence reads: CASSPGWDEQFF. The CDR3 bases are TGTGCCAGCAGTCCCGGTTGGGATGAGCAGTTCTTC.

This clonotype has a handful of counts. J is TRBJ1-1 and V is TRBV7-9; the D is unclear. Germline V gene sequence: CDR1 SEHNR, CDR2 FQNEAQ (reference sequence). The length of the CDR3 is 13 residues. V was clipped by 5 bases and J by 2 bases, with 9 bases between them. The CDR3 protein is CASSPSTNTEAFF. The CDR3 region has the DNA TGTGCCAGCAGCCCCAGTACTAACACTGAAGCTTTCTTT.

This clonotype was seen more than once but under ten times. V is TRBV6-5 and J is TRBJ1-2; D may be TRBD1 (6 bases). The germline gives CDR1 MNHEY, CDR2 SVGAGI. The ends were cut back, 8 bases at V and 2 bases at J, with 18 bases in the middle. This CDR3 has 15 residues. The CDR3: CASRPGGAQNYGYTF. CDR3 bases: TGTGCCAGCCGTCCGGGGGGGGCGCAGAACTATGGCTACACCTTC.

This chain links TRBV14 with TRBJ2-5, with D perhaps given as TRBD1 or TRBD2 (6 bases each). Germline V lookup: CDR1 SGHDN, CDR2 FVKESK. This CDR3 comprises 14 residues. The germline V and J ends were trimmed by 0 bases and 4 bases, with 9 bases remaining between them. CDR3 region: CASSQEWGAETQYF. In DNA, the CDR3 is TGTGCCAGCAGCCAAGAATGGGGGGCAGAGACCCAGTACTTC.

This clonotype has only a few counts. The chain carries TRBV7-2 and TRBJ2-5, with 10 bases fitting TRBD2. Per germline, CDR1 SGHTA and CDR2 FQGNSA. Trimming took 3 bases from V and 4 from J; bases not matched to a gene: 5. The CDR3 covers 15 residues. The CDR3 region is CASSFLAGEGETQYF. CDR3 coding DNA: TGTGCCAGCAGCTTCCTAGCGGGGGAGGGAGAGACCCAGTACTTC.

CDR3 DNA: TGTGCCAGCAGCTTAGCTTTAAAGGCCTCTGGAAACACCATATATTTT. This codes for CASSLALKASGNTIYF. V gene TRBV7-2 combines with J gene TRBJ1-3; D is unclear. The V end lost 0 bases, the J end lost 0 bases, and 9 bases lay between the germline ends. The CDR3 totals 16 residues. CDR1 SGHTA and CDR2 FQGNSA come from the germline V gene.

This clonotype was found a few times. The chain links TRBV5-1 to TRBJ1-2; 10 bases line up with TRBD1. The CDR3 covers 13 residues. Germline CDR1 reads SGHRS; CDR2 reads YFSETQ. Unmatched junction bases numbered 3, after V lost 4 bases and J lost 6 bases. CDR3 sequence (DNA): TGCGCCAGCAGCAGACAGGGGGCCGATGGCTACACCTTC. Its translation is CASSRQGADGYTF. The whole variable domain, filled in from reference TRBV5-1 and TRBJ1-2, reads KAGVTQTPRYLIKTRGQQVTLSCSPISGHRSVSWYQQTPGQGLQFLFEYFSETQRNKGNFPGRFSGRQFSNSRSEMNVSTLELGDSALYLCASSRQGADGYTFGSGTRLTVV.

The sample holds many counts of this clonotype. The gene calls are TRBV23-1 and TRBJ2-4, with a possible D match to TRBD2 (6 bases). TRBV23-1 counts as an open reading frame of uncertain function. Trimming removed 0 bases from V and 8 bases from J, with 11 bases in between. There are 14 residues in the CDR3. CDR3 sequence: CASSQSGGGYIQYF. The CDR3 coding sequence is TGCGCCAGCAGTCAATCCGGGGGTGGTTACATTCAGTACTTC.

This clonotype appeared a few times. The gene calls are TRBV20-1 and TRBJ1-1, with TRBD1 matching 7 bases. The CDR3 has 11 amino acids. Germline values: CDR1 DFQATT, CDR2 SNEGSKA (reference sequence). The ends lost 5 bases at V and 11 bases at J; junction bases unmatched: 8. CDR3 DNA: TGCAGTGCTCCTTCAGGGGGTGACGCTTTCTTT. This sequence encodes CSAPSGGDAFF.

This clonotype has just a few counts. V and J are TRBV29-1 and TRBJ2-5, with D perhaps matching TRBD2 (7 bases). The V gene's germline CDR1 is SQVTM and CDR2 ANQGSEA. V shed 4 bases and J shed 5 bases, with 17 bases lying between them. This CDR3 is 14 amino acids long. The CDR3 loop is CSVGGGAAGETQYF. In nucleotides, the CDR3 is TGCAGCGTTGGAGGGGGGGCTGCGGGGGAGACCCAGTACTTC.

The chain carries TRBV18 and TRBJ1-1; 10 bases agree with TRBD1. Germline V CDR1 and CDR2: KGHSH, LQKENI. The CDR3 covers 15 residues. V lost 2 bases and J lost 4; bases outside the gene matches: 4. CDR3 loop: CASSPMTGGPTEAFF. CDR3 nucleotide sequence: TGTGCCAGCTCACCAATGACAGGGGGCCCCACTGAAGCTTTCTTT.

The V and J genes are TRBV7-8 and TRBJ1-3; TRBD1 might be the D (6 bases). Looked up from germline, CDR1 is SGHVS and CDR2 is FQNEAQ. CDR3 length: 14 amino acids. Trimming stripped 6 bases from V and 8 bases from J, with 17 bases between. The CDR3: CASSGAYREDTIYF. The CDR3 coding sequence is TGTGCCAGCAGTGGGGCGTACAGGGAAGACACCATATATTTT.

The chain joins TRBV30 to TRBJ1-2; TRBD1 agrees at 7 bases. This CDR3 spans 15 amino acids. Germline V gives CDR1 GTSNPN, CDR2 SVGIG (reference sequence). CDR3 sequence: CATRGNREGPYGYTF. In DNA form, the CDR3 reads TGTGCTACCAGGGGGAACAGGGAAGGCCCTTATGGCTACACCTTC.

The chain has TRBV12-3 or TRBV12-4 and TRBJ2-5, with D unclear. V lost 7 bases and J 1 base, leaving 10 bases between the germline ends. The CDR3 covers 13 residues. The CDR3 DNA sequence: TGTGCCAGCACCTTATGGGCCCAAGAGACCCAGTACTTC. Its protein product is CASTLWAQETQYF.

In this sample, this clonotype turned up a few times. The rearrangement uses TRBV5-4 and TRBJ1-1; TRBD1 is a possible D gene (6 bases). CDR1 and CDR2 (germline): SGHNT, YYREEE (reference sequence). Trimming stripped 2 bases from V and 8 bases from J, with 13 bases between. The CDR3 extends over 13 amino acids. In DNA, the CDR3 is TGTGCCAGCAGCTTAGATTACAGGGTCGAAGCTTTCTTT. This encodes CASSLDYRVEAFF.

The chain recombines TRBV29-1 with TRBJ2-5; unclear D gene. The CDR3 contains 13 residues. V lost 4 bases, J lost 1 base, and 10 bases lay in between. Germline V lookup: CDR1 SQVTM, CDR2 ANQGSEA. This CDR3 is CSVVSDSQETQYF. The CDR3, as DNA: TGCAGCGTTGTTTCAGATTCCCAAGAGACCCAGTACTTC.